This TCR beta chain was sequenced in a study of blood T cell repertoires in COVID-19. For the study at large: The United States, Italy and Spain supplied acute and convalescent COVID-19 samples. The analysed material was cDNA or gDNA that came from T cells, B-cell-depleted T cells, or PBMCs.

The CDR3 extends over 16 amino acids. V shed 0 bases, J shed 5 bases, and the junction held 6 bases outside the gene matches. Germline assignment: CDR1 SGHTS and CDR2 YDEGEE. How the authors handled the data: Reference gene primers were amplified, and this amplification served to estimate nucleated cell counts. The protocol was immunoSEQ multiplex PCR, while the TCRdb copy is restricted to in-frame clones and leaves out a portion. That table is the source of V, J and clone size, and D and trimming were worked out from the DNA. The sample includes roughly 42,000 clones, around 89% of them seen just once.

This TCR was recovered from a man in his fifties with active COVID-19. This sequence joins TRBV5-8 and TRBJ2-5; TRBD2 matches at 11 bases. Sequencing input: peripheral blood. CDR3 DNA: TGTGCCAGCAGCTTGGGTCTAGCGGGGGGCCAGGAGACCCAGTACTTC. Translation gives CASSLGLAGGQETQYF.